The rows below give T cell receptor beta chains drawn from one sample of a study of CD8 T cells in Susac syndrome. One entry per CDR3 protein, called by TCRdb with MiXCR from the immunoSEQ multiplex PCR reads. The data contain approximately 160,000 distinct CDR3 sequences, roughly 94% of them seen just once; the ten biggest clones take up about 0.1%. The sample taken for sequencing was CD4+ T cells from PBMCs. The receptors shown here come from a human donor with multiple sclerosis. Each CDR3 is given with its conserved first and last residue. The D gene is left open where the match is weak. A clone size is listed for some rows: how often the clone was seen (once, few, many), or a class if it is expanded.

>TRBV30|TRBD1|TRBJ1-2|-
TGTGCCTGGAGTGTACTGGGGACAGGGGGACAAGGCTACACCTTC
CAWSVLGTGGQGYTF
>TRBV19|TRBD2|TRBJ2-1|-
TGTGCCAGTCAACTAGCGGGAGTTTGGACGGACAATGAGCAGTTCTTC
CASQLAGVWTDNEQFF
>TRBV3-1|-|TRBJ1-5|once
TGTGCCAGCAGCCAAGACGCTGGACCCGATCAGCCCCAGCATTTT
CASSQDAGPDQPQHF
>TRBV3-1|-|TRBJ1-3|-
TGTGCCAGCAGCCTGCGGGCGGCTCATAACACCATATATTTT
CASSLRAAHNTIYF
>TRBV5-4|-|TRBJ1-3|-
TGTGCCAGCAGCTTGGTGGAGGGGGGGAACACCATATATTTT
CASSLVEGGNTIYF
>TRBV7-6|-|TRBJ1-3|once
TGTGCCAGCAGCTTGGTCGGGGGCAGCTCTGGAAACACCATATATTTT
CASSLVGGSSGNTIYF
>TRBV27|TRBD2|TRBJ2-4|-
TGTGCCAGCAACGCGCGGGGGGTCCTAGCCAAAAACATTCAGTACTTC
CASNARGVLAKNIQYF
>TRBV6-6|-|TRBJ2-7|few
TGTGCCAGCAGCCCGGCCGGGGGAGGTGGTTACGAGCAGTACTTC
CASSPAGGGGYEQYF
>TRBV18|TRBD1|TRBJ2-7|-
TGTGCCAGCTCACCAGGGACAGGGGACTACGAGCAGTACTTC
CASSPGTGDYEQYF
>TRBV20-1|-|TRBJ1-4|once
TGCAGTGCAGGACAGTATGAAAAACTGTTTTTT
CSAGQYEKLFF
>TRBV6-5|-|TRBJ2-2|-
TGTGCCAGCAGAGCCCGGGGGCTCGGGGAGCTGTTTTTT
CASRARGLGELFF
>TRBV20-1|-|TRBJ2-4|once
TGCAGTGCTAAGCCCTCGGAAAACATTCAGTACTTC
CSAKPSENIQYF
>TRBV6-2/TRBV6-3|-|TRBJ2-7|-
TGTGCCAGCAGAGACGGTAGCGGAAACTCCTACGAGCAGTACTTC
CASRDGSGNSYEQYF
>TRBV10-3|-|TRBJ2-2|once
TGTGCCATCAGTGAGTCGAACGGGGACGGGGAGCTGTTTTTT
CAISESNGDGELFF
>TRBV18|-|TRBJ2-3|few
TGTGCCAGCTCACCACAGGGGAATACGCAGTATTTT
CASSPQGNTQYF
>TRBV7-9|TRBD2|TRBJ2-2|-
TGTGCCAGCATCAATAGCGGGAGGGCCTCCACCGGGGAGCTGTTTTTT
CASINSGRASTGELFF
>TRBV12-3/TRBV12-4|-|TRBJ1-1|-
TGTGCCAGCAGTTTGGGCAGAATAAACACTGAAGCTTTCTTT
CASSLGRINTEAFF
>TRBV10-3|TRBD2|TRBJ2-1|-
TGTGCCATCAGGAGGGAAGGGACTAGCGGGTGGAATGAGCAGTTCTTC
CAIRREGTSGWNEQFF
>TRBV4-1|-|TRBJ1-2|-
TGCGCCAGCAGCCAGGAGGGGGTCGCAACCTACTATGGCTACACCTTC
CASSQEGVATYYGYTF
>TRBV19|-|TRBJ1-5|once
TGTGCCAGTAGACACAGGGAATCCGATCAGCCCCAGCATTTT
CASRHRESDQPQHF
>TRBV5-6|TRBD2|TRBJ2-4|-
TGTGCCAGCAGCTACCGAACTAGCGGGATTAGCGACATTCAGTACTTC
CASSYRTSGISDIQYF
>TRBV20-1|-|TRBJ2-3|once
TGCAGTGCTCTACTAGCAACGGGAACAGATACGCAGTATTTT
CSALLATGTDTQYF
>TRBV4-2|-|TRBJ1-5|-
TGTGCCAGCACCCCTACCGTGCTGGGGCAGCCCCAGCATTTT
CASTPTVLGQPQHF
>TRBV4-1|-|TRBJ2-5|-
TGCGCCAGCAGCGTTGAGAGGCAACAAGAGACCCAGTACTTC
CASSVERQQETQYF
>TRBV5-1|TRBD1|TRBJ2-3|once
TGCGCCAGCGGACAGGGATCCGGCACAGATACGCAGTATTTT
CASGQGSGTDTQYF
>TRBV5-6|-|TRBJ2-1|-
TGTGCCAGCAGCTTGGCAGGGGTGGTCTACAATGAGCAGTTCTTC
CASSLAGVVYNEQFF
>TRBV7-2|TRBD2|TRBJ2-7|-
TGTGCCAGCAGCCGGGGGGGCGGGAGGTATACGCCCTACGAGCAGTACTTC
CASSRGGGRYTPYEQYF
>TRBV5-1|TRBD2|TRBJ2-1|-
TGCGCCAGCAGCTTGGCCGTAGCGGGAGGGCCTTATGAGCAGTTCTTC
CASSLAVAGGPYEQFF
>TRBV4-1|TRBD1|TRBJ1-5|-
TGCGCCAGCACCTCATTGCCGGGACAGGGCATTCAGCCCCAGCATTTT
CASTSLPGQGIQPQHF
>TRBV24-1|TRBD1|TRBJ1-5|-
TGTGCCACCAGTGATGCGTCCGGGACAGGGAGTCAGCCCCAGCATTTT
CATSDASGTGSQPQHF
>TRBV18|-|TRBJ2-2|-
TGTGCCAGCTCACCAAAACGGGTATTAGCGGAGAACACCGGGGAGCTGTTTTTT
CASSPKRVLAENTGELFF
>TRBV5-1|TRBD1|TRBJ2-2|once
TGCGCCGCCGGGACAGACCCTTCCACCGGGGAGCTGTTTTTT
CAAGTDPSTGELFF
>TRBV20-1|TRBD2|TRBJ2-7|-
TGCAGTGCTAGAGCTAGCGGGAGGTCCTACGAGCAGTACTTC
CSARASGRSYEQYF
>TRBV2|-|TRBJ2-5|once
TGTGCCAGCATGGCCGACCTCCAAGAGACCCAGTACTTC
CASMADLQETQYF
>TRBV6-1|-|TRBJ1-2|-
TGTGCCAGCAGTGAAGCGCCAAGGACAACCCGAGGATATGGCTACACCTTC
CASSEAPRTTRGYGYTF
>TRBV3-1|-|TRBJ1-4|-
TGTGCCAGCAGCCAGTCTTGGGGGTGGCCAACTAATGAAAAACTGTTTTTT
CASSQSWGWPTNEKLFF
>TRBV6-2/TRBV6-3|-|TRBJ2-7|once
TGTGCCAGCAGTTATGGAGTACTCTACGAGCAGTACTTC
CASSYGVLYEQYF
>TRBV6-5|-|TRBJ1-1|-
TGTGCCAGCAGTTACGGGGGGCTCGGCACTGAAGCTTTCTTT
CASSYGGLGTEAFF
>TRBV6-1|TRBD1|TRBJ1-2|-
TGTGCCAGCAGCCCGACAGGGCCCTATGGCTACACCTTC
CASSPTGPYGYTF
>TRBV7-2|-|TRBJ1-3|-
TGTGCCAGCAGCTCCCGGGGGGGCGGAAACACCATATATTTT
CASSSRGGGNTIYF